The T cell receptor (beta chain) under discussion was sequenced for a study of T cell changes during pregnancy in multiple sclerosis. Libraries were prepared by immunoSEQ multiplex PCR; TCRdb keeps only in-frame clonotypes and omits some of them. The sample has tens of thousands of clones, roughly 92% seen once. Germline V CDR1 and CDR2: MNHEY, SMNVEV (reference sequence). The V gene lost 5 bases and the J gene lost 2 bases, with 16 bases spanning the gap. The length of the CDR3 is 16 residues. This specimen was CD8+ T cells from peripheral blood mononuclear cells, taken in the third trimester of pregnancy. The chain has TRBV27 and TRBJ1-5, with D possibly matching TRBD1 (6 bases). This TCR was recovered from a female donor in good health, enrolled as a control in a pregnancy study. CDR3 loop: CASSLDSPRGNQPQHF. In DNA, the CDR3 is TGTGCCAGCAGTCTGGACAGCCCTCGGGGCAATCAGCCCCAGCATTTT.